This T cell receptor beta chain comes out of a study of blood T cells in healthy people across ages. The CDR3 runs to 16 residues. CDR1 is ENHRY, CDR2 SYGVKD, per germline. V was cut by 4 bases and J by 0 bases, with 13 bases left in between. PCR was performed a second time for roughly 7 to 11 cycles using a sample-barcoded 5' primer and a J-beta primer mix. MiXCR, applied by TCRdb to the 5' RACE reads, yields one record per CDR3 protein. The sample yields approximately 1.5 million distinct CDR3 sequences, approximately 42% seen once. Concerning this clonotype itself: This sequence may be a read error, since a much larger clone differs from it by one base.

The rearrangement joins TRBV10-3 to TRBJ2-4; D is perhaps TRBD1 (6 bases). This clonotype was obtained from a woman between 18 and 30 years old in good health. Sequences were obtained from blood. CDR3 amino acids: CAISAQGPVAKNIQYF. CDR3 nucleotides: TGTGCCATCAGTGCGCAGGGGCCTGTAGCCAAAAACATTCAGTACTTC.